The TCR beta chain under discussion was sequenced for a study of blood T cells in healthy people across ages. Study-level results: Estimated diversity that came from one million T cells was considered an underestimate.

On this clonotype itself: Antigen unknown.

Together with a sample-barcoded 5' primer, a J-beta primer mix was included in a second PCR lasting roughly 6 to 12 cycles. Each CDR3 protein gets one entry after TCRdb re-called the 5' RACE reads with MiXCR. The sample has over 1.5 million distinct CDR3 sequences; less than 50% are singletons. The CDR3 length is 10 residues. Germline CDR1 is SGHTA and CDR2 is FQGNSA. Trimming took off 11 bases at V and 6 bases at J, with 9 bases between the two ends. J is TRBJ2-3 and V is TRBV7-2; D may be TRBD1 or TRBD2 (6 bases each). The sequenced material came from blood. The receptor was derived from a woman aged 40 to 50 in good health. The CDR3: CAQGGDTQYF. CDR3 coding DNA: TGTGCCCAAGGGGGGGATACGCAGTATTTT.